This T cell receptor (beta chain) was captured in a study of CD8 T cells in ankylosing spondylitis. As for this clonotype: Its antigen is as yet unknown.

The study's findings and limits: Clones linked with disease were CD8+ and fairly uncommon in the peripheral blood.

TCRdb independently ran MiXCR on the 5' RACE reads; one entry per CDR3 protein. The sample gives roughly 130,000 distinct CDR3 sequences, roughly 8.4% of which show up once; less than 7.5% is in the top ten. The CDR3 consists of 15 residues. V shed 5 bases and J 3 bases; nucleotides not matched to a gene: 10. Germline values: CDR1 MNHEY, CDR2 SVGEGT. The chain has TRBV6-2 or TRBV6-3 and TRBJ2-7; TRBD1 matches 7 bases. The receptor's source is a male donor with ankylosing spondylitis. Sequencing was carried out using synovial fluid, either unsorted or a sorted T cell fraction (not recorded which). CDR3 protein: CASSDRSTGRYEQYF. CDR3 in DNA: TGTGCCAGCAGTGATCGTTCGACAGGGCGCTACGAGCAGTACTTC.